A selection of T cell receptor beta chains follows, all from one sample in a study of PD-L1 blockade in urothelial cancer. Clones were read by immunoSEQ multiplex PCR, and TCRdb kept only the in-frame ones, dropping some. The sample yields roughly 30,000 clones, about 89% seen once. This sample comprised PBMCs, obtained around atezolizumab (anti-PD-L1) treatment. These receptors were obtained from a man older than 75 with urothelial cancer. The CDR3 runs from the conserved cysteine through the conserved F or W. D genes are given only for firm matches. The size entry is marked missing in some rows and otherwise reads once, few, many or a size class.

v_call	j_call	d_call	clone_size	cdr3_nt	cdr3_aa
TRBV5-1	TRBJ1-2	-	-	TGCGCCAGCAGCGTACTACCGGGAAACTATGGCTACACCTTC	CASSVLPGNYGYTF
TRBV5-1	TRBJ1-4	-	-	TGCGCCAGCCGCCTAGGGGGAGAGAATGAAAAACTGTTTTTT	CASRLGGENEKLFF
TRBV4-1	TRBJ2-7	TRBD1	-	TGCGCCAGCAGCCAAGACGGACAGGACTACGAGCAGTACTTC	CASSQDGQDYEQYF
TRBV6-1	TRBJ2-4	-	-	TGTGCCAGCAGTGAAGGGGGAGTCAAAAACATTCAGTACTTC	CASSEGGVKNIQYF
TRBV28	TRBJ2-5	-	-	TGTGCCAGCACAGGCAGTCAGTACCAAGAGACCCAGTACTTC	CASTGSQYQETQYF
TRBV19	TRBJ1-1	TRBD1	few	TGTGCCAGTATCCGGGACAGTAGTAGTATGAACACTGAAGCTTTCTTT	CASIRDSSSMNTEAFF
TRBV5-4	TRBJ2-3	-	-	TGTGCCAGCAGCTTGTTTATACAGACCACAGATACGCAGTATTTT	CASSLFIQTTDTQYF
TRBV7-6	TRBJ2-1	TRBD1	-	TGTGCCAGCAGCTTAGACGGCCAGGGGGCCTACAATGAGCAGTTCTTC	CASSLDGQGAYNEQFF
TRBV2	TRBJ2-3	TRBD2	-	TGTGCCAGCAGGAGAACTAGCGGGAGTTCAGATACGCAGTATTTT	CASRRTSGSSDTQYF
TRBV14	TRBJ2-2	TRBD2	-	TGTGCCAGCAGCCCACTAGCGGCGAACACCGGGGAGCTGTTTTTT	CASSPLAANTGELFF
TRBV18	TRBJ2-1	-	few	TGTGCCAGCTCAACCGGACTATTGAATGAGCAGTTCTTC	CASSTGLLNEQFF
TRBV18	TRBJ1-4	-	-	TGTGCCAGCTCACCGACTGCAACTAATGAAAAACTGTTTTTT	CASSPTATNEKLFF
TRBV6-4	TRBJ2-1	TRBD2	-	TGTGCCAGCAGGCCGACTAGCAATACAAATGAGCAGTTCTTC	CASRPTSNTNEQFF
TRBV7-9	TRBJ2-3	TRBD1	-	TGTGCCAGCAGCTACCGGGACAGGGCTCCAGATACGCAGTATTTT	CASSYRDRAPDTQYF
TRBV10-3	TRBJ1-1	-	-	TGTGCCATCAGTGAGAGCGGGGGAGATGAAGCTTTCTTT	CAISESGGDEAFF
TRBV6-6	TRBJ2-2	-	few	TGTGCCAGCAGTTACCTCGGACAGACAAACACCGGGGAGCTGTTTTTT	CASSYLGQTNTGELFF
TRBV7-9	TRBJ2-5	-	-	TGTGCCAGCAGCTTAGCCCTGGTGGGGGGAGAGACCCAGTACTTC	CASSLALVGGETQYF
TRBV29-1	TRBJ2-5	TRBD2	-	TGCAGCGCCAGACGGACGGGGGGAGAGACCCAGTACTTC	CSARRTGGETQYF
TRBV30	TRBJ1-5	TRBD1	few	TGTGCCGTACAGGGGGACGGCAATCAGCCCCAGCATTTT	CAVQGDGNQPQHF
TRBV13	TRBJ1-2	TRBD1	once	TGTGCCAGCAGCCTAGGGGACAGGGAGGGTGGCTACACCTTC	CASSLGDREGGYTF
TRBV18	TRBJ2-1	TRBD1	-	TGTGCCAGCTCACCAAGGGGGACAGCTGAGCAGTTCTTC	CASSPRGTAEQFF
TRBV4-2	TRBJ1-5	-	-	TGTGCCAGCAGCCAAGAAAAAGGTGGGGGGGGCATCGGCAATCAGCCCCAGCATTTT	CASSQEKGGGGIGNQPQHF
TRBV30	TRBJ2-2	-	-	TGTGCCTGGAGTGTATTCGGCAGGGGCGGGGGTACAGCCGGGGAGCTGTTTTTT	CAWSVFGRGGGTAGELFF
TRBV9	TRBJ2-3	-	once	TGTGCCAGCAGCTCCGGCGGTAGAGGTGAAGCAGATACGCAGTATTTT	CASSSGGRGEADTQYF
TRBV19	TRBJ1-4	-	-	TGTGCCAGTAGTATACGGGGAGTTTCGTTGGGTCAGAATGAAAAACTGTTTTTT	CASSIRGVSLGQNEKLFF
TRBV5-5	TRBJ1-1	TRBD1	-	TGTGCCAGCATCCTAGACAGGGTTAATACTGAAGCTTTCTTT	CASILDRVNTEAFF
TRBV19	TRBJ2-3	TRBD1	-	TGTGCCAGTAAGGACAGGGGGGCCGATACGCAGTATTTT	CASKDRGADTQYF